The 28 T cell receptor beta chains given below trace back to one sample, sequenced in a study of shared clonotypes between healthy human individuals. The protocol was immunoSEQ multiplex PCR, while the TCRdb copy is restricted to in-frame clones and leaves out a portion. The sample yields over 850,000 clones, approximately 80% seen once. Material: memory CD4+ T cells from PBMCs. Subset reported: CD45RA-negative fraction. All receptors come from a man aged 18 to 30 in good health. Some clones in this sample may be carry-over from other donors' samples.

This chain joins TRBV5-4 and TRBJ1-2; D unresolved. The CDR3 length is 13 residues. The V and J ends lost 4 bases and 4 bases respectively, with 11 bases between them. Germline V lookup: CDR1 SGHNT, CDR2 YYREEE (reference sequence). CDR3 sequence: CASSQARVYGYTF. The CDR3 DNA sequence: TGTGCCAGCAGCCAGGCGCGGGTCTATGGCTACACCTTC.

The chain combines TRBV18 with TRBJ2-5; D may be TRBD2 (5 bases). The CDR3 sequence is 15 residues long. V lost 3 bases and J 5 bases, leaving 16 bases between the germline ends. Germline loops: CDR1 KGHSH, CDR2 LQKENI. CDR3: CASSPALAGVETQYF. DNA of the CDR3: TGTGCCAGCTCACCCGCTCTTGCCGGGGTGGAGACCCAGTACTTC.

As DNA, the CDR3 is TGTGCCAGCAGCGCACAACCGGGACTCACCTACGAGCAGTACTTC. Translated, it gives CASSAQPGLTYEQYF. The chain links TRBV9 to TRBJ2-7, with a possible D match to TRBD2 (6 bases). This CDR3 has 15 residues. Germline V gene data show CDR1 as SGDLS and CDR2 as YYNGEE. V lost 3 bases and J lost 2, with 15 bases in between. The entire variable domain, with the rest obtained from reference TRBV9 and TRBJ2-7, is as follows: DSGVTQTPKHLITATGQRVTLRCSPRSGDLSVYWYQQSLDQGLQFLIQYYNGEERAKGNILERFSAQQFPDLHSELNLSSLELGDSALYFCASSAQPGLTYEQYFGPGTRLTVT.

This chain links TRBV6-6 with TRBJ1-5; D is uncertain. V was cut by 2 bases and J by 0 bases, with 11 bases left in between. This CDR3 contains 16 residues. Looked up from germline, CDR1 is MNHNY and CDR2 is SVGAGI (reference sequence). In DNA form, the CDR3 reads TGTGCCAGCAGTTACACCACTGGCAGTAGCAATCAGCCCCAGCATTTT. Translated: CASSYTTGSSNQPQHF.

This chain links TRBV4-2 with TRBJ1-2, with D perhaps TRBD1 (5 bases). Germline-derived CDR1 and CDR2 are LGHNA and YNFKEQ. Trimming left V 4 bases short and J 2 bases short, with 11 bases between. The CDR3 spans 14 residues. The CDR3 loop is CASSLLDSNYGYTF. The CDR3 nucleotides read TGTGCCAGCAGCCTCCTCGACAGCAACTATGGCTACACCTTC.

This rearrangement joins TRBV7-9 to TRBJ2-5; no firm D call. Trimming took 2 bases from V and 7 from J, leaving 23 bases between them. CDR3 length: 17 residues. From germline, CDR1 is SEHNR and CDR2 FQNEAQ (reference sequence). CDR3 bases: TGTGCCAGCAGCTTATTGGTCCTATGGCAGGACGGTGGGACCCAGTACTTC. It encodes CASSLLVLWQDGGTQYF. Together with reference TRBV7-9 and TRBJ2-5, the CDR3 gives the full variable domain: DTGVSQNPRHKITKRGQNVTFRCDPISEHNRLYWYRQTLGQGPEFLTYFQNEAQLEKSRLLSDRFSAERPKGSFSTLEIQRTEQGDSAMYLCASSLLVLWQDGGTQYFGPGTRLLVL.

The chain has TRBV7-8 and TRBJ2-3; a weak D match, TRBD1 (5 bases). Germline V CDR1 and CDR2: SGHVS, FQNEAQ. CDR3 size: 13 residues. V was clipped by 6 bases and J by 2 bases, with 9 bases between them. The DNA of the CDR3 is TGTGCCAGCAGAAGGGGTGCCACAGATACGCAGTATTTT. This translates into CASRRGATDTQYF.

V is TRBV11-2 and J is TRBJ1-5, with 7 bases aligning to TRBD1. V trimming: 5 bases; J trimming: 7 bases; junction bases outside the gene matches: 5. From germline, CDR1 is SGHAT and CDR2 FQNNGV. The CDR3 loop spans 13 amino acids. The CDR3 reads CASSDDRDQPQHF. The CDR3 DNA follows: TGTGCCAGCAGCGACGACAGGGACCAGCCCCAGCATTTT.

The chain is built from TRBV19 and TRBJ1-5; D is unclear. This CDR3 is 13 amino acids long. The ends were cut back, 4 bases at V and 4 bases at J, with 8 bases in the middle. In germline, CDR1 is LNHDA, CDR2 SQIVND (reference sequence). CDR3 sequence reads: CASSNRVNQPQHF. CDR3 bases: TGTGCCAGTAGTAACCGGGTTAATCAGCCCCAGCATTTT.

V and J are TRBV5-1 and TRBJ2-7, with TRBD2 matching over 7 bases. V was clipped by 2 bases and J by 6 bases; unmatched bases: 8. The CDR3 has 14 amino acids. Per germline, CDR1 SGHRS and CDR2 YFSETQ. CDR3: CASSFSPTGGEQYF. The CDR3 DNA is TGCGCCAGCAGCTTTAGCCCAACGGGGGGCGAGCAGTACTTC.

CDR3 DNA sequence: TGCGCCAGCAGCCCACAGGGGACCACAGATACGCAGTATTTT. Translating it yields CASSPQGTTDTQYF. V usage is TRBV5-1 and J usage is TRBJ2-3, with 7 bases identical to TRBD1. The CDR3 is 14 residues long. Trimming took 4 bases from V and 2 from J; bases not matched to a gene: 4. Germline CDR1 reads SGHRS; CDR2 reads YFSETQ.

This chain connects TRBV5-8 to TRBJ1-2; D gene uncertain. Trimming took 4 bases from V and 0 from J, leaving 10 bases between them. Looked up from germline, CDR1 is SGHTS and CDR2 is YDEGEE. The CDR3 is made up of 14 amino acids. The CDR3 region has the DNA TGTGCCAGCAGCGCGTCCCTCGCTAACTATGGCTACACCTTC. Protein sequence: CASSASLANYGYTF.

V and J are TRBV11-2 and TRBJ2-7; TRBD1 aligns across 7 bases. CDR1 and CDR2 from the germline V gene are SGHAT and FQNNGV. The J segment lost 1 base and the V segment lost 5 bases, leaving 8 bases of the junction unmatched. The CDR3 spans 15 residues. This CDR3 reads CASSPVGGFSYEQYF. The CDR3, as DNA: TGTGCCAGCAGCCCTGTAGGGGGCTTTTCCTACGAGCAGTACTTC. Drawing the rest from reference TRBV11-2 and TRBJ2-7, the complete variable domain is EAGVAQSPRYKIIEKRQSVAFWCNPISGHATLYWYQQILGQGPKLLIQFQNNGVVDDSQLPKDRFSAERLKGVDSTLKIQPAKLEDSAVYLCASSPVGGFSYEQYFGPGTRLTVT.

The chain couples TRBV4-1 to TRBJ1-2; TRBD1 matches 7 bases. The CDR3 is 14 amino acids. The V gene end was trimmed by 4 bases and the J gene end by 8 bases; junction bases not matched to a gene: 10. Germline values: CDR1 MGHRA, CDR2 YSYEKL. CDR3 amino acids: CASSPGQEASGYTF. The CDR3, as DNA: TGCGCCAGCAGCCCAGGACAGGAAGCTAGCGGCTACACCTTC.

The chain combines TRBV10-3 with TRBJ1-5, with D possibly being TRBD1 (5 bases). Germline CDR1 ENHRY, CDR2 SYGVKD. CDR3 length: 18 amino acids. V was cut by 0 bases and J by 7 bases, with 22 bases left in between. The CDR3 here is CAISESSFRDEVWQPQHF. The DNA of the CDR3 is TGTGCCATCAGTGAGTCGAGTTTCCGGGACGAGGTATGGCAGCCCCAGCATTTT.

There are a few counts of this clone. The chain has TRBV4-3 and TRBJ1-2; D is ambiguous. There are 14 residues in the CDR3. Germline CDR1 reads LGHNA; CDR2 reads YSLEER. Between the trimmed V and J ends, which lost 1 base and 5 bases, there was a span of 11 bases. This chain's CDR3 is CASSQAGASYGYTF. CDR3 coding DNA: TGCGCCAGCAGCCAAGCCGGAGCCTCGTATGGCTACACCTTC.

This chain joins TRBV7-8 and TRBJ2-2; TRBD2 is a possible D gene (5 bases). Trimming removed 5 bases at V and 5 bases at J, with 21 bases between. The CDR3 has 17 amino acids. The V gene's germline CDR1 is SGHVS and CDR2 FQNEAQ. CDR3 coding DNA: TGTGCCAGCAGCACCAAAGGACTTTCCGCGAGGACCGGGGAGCTGTTTTTT. Amino acid sequence: CASSTKGLSARTGELFF.

The chain carries TRBV10-3 and TRBJ2-1; a weak D match, TRBD1 (6 bases). Deletions cut 0 bases from V and 10 bases from J, with 10 bases between. The CDR3 is 13 amino acids. Looked up from germline, CDR1 is ENHRY and CDR2 is SYGVKD. The CDR3 loop reads CAISESRDTEQFF. The DNA of the CDR3 is TGTGCCATCAGTGAGTCCCGGGACACGGAGCAGTTCTTC.

This clone showed up many times. Other nucleotide sequences from this sample produce the same CDR3. The J gene is TRBJ1-1, the V gene TRBV18; D remains ambiguous. Trimming took off 5 bases at V and 1 base at J, with 14 bases between the two ends. Germline assignment: CDR1 KGHSH and CDR2 LQKENI. The CDR3 consists of 15 residues. This CDR3 is CASSSREGRNTEAFF. The CDR3 nucleotides read TGTGCCAGCTCATCGAGGGAAGGGAGGAACACTGAAGCTTTCTTT.

This chain joins TRBV29-1 and TRBJ1-1; unclear D gene. Germline CDR1 and CDR2: SQVTM and ANQGSEA. CDR3 size: 14 residues. V lost 6 bases and J lost 0, with 14 bases in between. The CDR3 here is CSVARVNMNTEAFF. The CDR3 region has the DNA TGCAGCGTGGCGCGGGTGAACATGAACACTGAAGCTTTCTTT. Based on the CDR3 plus reference TRBV29-1 and TRBJ1-1, the full variable domain is SAVISQKPSRDICQRGTSLTIQCQVDSQVTMMFWYRQQPGQSLTLIATANQGSEATYESGFVIDKFPISRPNLTFSTLTVSNMSPEDSSIYLCSVARVNMNTEAFFGQGTRLTVV.

For the CDR3, the DNA is TGTGCCAGCAGCGTCCGGACGATTGAGACCCAGTACTTC. Its protein is CASSVRTIETQYF. The chain recombines TRBV28 with TRBJ2-5; D is undetermined. The CDR3 is made up of 13 amino acids. The germline CDR1 and CDR2 sequences are MDHEN and SYDVKM. V was pared by 6 bases and J by 5 bases, with 13 bases between.

The chain couples TRBV7-8 to TRBJ2-7, with 8 bases fitting TRBD2. The CDR3 runs 19 residues. Germline V gene sequence: CDR1 SGHVS, CDR2 FQNEAQ. The junction had 18 bases not matched to a gene; V was cut back by 2 bases and J by 3 bases. The chain's CDR3 is CASSLKSARGGLPNYEQYF. The CDR3 DNA reads as TGTGCCAGCAGCTTAAAATCTGCTCGGGGGGGCCTTCCAAACTACGAGCAGTACTTC.

The CDR3 DNA reads as TGTGCCAGCAGCTCCATTACCGGGACATGGCGCTCTGGGGCCAACGTCCTGACTTTC. Its protein is CASSSITGTWRSGANVLTF. The chain couples TRBV13 to TRBJ2-6; D perhaps matches TRBD1 (6 bases). The CDR3 is 19 amino acids. The germline V gene encodes CDR1 PRHDT and CDR2 FYEKMQ (reference sequence). V lost 4 bases, J lost 0 bases, and 19 bases lay in between.

The V and J genes are TRBV28 and TRBJ2-7, with D possibly matching TRBD2 (6 bases). CDR1 is MDHEN, CDR2 SYDVKM, per germline. The V end lost 2 bases, the J end lost 6 bases, and 17 bases lay between the germline ends. The CDR3 is 15 amino acids. CDR3: CASSLPAGRTAEQYF. The DNA of the CDR3 is TGTGCCAGCAGTTTACCCGCGGGACGCACCGCCGAGCAGTACTTC. Supplemented by reference TRBV28 and TRBJ2-7, the full variable domain reads DVKVTQSSRYLVKRTGEKVFLECVQDMDHENMFWYRQDPGLGLRLIYFSYDVKMKEKGDIPEGYSVSREKKERFSLILESASTNQTSMYLCASSLPAGRTAEQYFGPGTRLTVT.

This sequence joins TRBV19 and TRBJ1-2; D is undetermined. From germline, CDR1 is LNHDA and CDR2 SQIVND (reference sequence). V was shortened by 3 bases and J by 5 bases, with 10 bases between the two germline ends. The CDR3 has 13 residues. The DNA of the CDR3 is TGTGCCAGTAGTATCCCTGGTCAGTATGGCTACACCTTC. The encoded protein is CASSIPGQYGYTF.

V usage is TRBV7-7 and J usage is TRBJ2-5, with TRBD2 matching 8 bases. Germline V gives CDR1 SSHAT, CDR2 FNYEAQ (reference sequence). The junction had 4 bases not matched to a gene; V was cut back by 2 bases and J by 5 bases. The CDR3 loop spans 14 amino acids. The CDR3 sequence: CASSLRGGGETQYF. In DNA form, the CDR3 reads TGTGCCAGCAGCTTAAGGGGCGGGGGGGAGACCCAGTACTTC. The whole variable domain, filled in from reference TRBV7-7 and TRBJ2-5, reads GAGVSQSPRYKVTKRGQDVTLRCDPISSHATLYWYQQALGQGPEFLTYFNYEAQPDKSGLPSDRFSAERPEGSISTLTIQRTEQRDSAMYRCASSLRGGGETQYFGPGTRLLVL.

The rearrangement joins TRBV28 to TRBJ1-3, with 9 bases fitting TRBD1. CDR1 MDHEN and CDR2 SYDVKM come from the germline V gene. This CDR3 has 17 amino acids. V was pared by 4 bases and J by 0 bases, with 7 bases of the junction left unmatched. Here the CDR3 DNA reads TGTGCCAGCAGTTCCCGGACAGGGGCCAACTCTGGAAACACCATATATTTT. Residues: CASSSRTGANSGNTIYF.

This chain uses TRBV10-3 with TRBJ2-3; TRBD1 aligns across 9 bases. This CDR3 has 15 residues. J lost 5 bases, V lost 6 bases, and 9 bases had no gene match. The germline V gene has CDR1 ENHRY and CDR2 SYGVKD. CDR3 loop: CAISLGQGGVDTQYF. CDR3 sequence (DNA): TGTGCCATCAGCCTGGGACAGGGCGGTGTAGATACGCAGTATTTT.